The clone carrying this T cell receptor (beta chain) was observed at least ten times. Antigen unknown. The data originate from a study of spatial heterogeneity in lung cancer. Study results and limitations: Higher tumor mutation counts went along with higher counts of expanded intratumoral alpha and beta TCRs. Beta chains had roughly 13% coverage of tumor T cells, and alpha chains had 6% to 7%.

The CDR3 runs 14 residues. V trimming: 1 base; J trimming: 8 bases; junction bases outside the gene matches: 6. CDR1 and CDR2 from the germline V gene are MGHRA and YSYEKL. The time point denotes: sample taken at primary tumor resection. Sequencing was performed on whole RNA extracted from tumor and nontumor lung tissue, or from frozen PBMC, and the material was left unsorted. TCR cDNA molecules each carried a unique molecular identifier. TCRdb reprocessed the 5' RACE reads with MiXCR, giving one entry per CDR3 protein. Of 5,200 or so distinct CDR3 sequences in the sample, 3% to 4% were seen once. This receptor was identified in a female donor with early-stage non-small cell lung cancer. The chain combines TRBV4-1 with TRBJ1-1, with 8 positions matching TRBD1. Sequenced here: lung tumor tissue, sampled at surgery. CDR3 loop: CASSQGEWTGEAFF. The CDR3, as DNA: TGCGCCAGCAGCCAAGGTGAGTGGACAGGGGAAGCTTTCTTT.